Following are 4 T cell receptor beta chains from one sample sequenced in a study of CXCR3-negative and CXCR3-positive naive CD8 T cells. The study made its TRB cDNA libraries by 5' RACE, adding UMI labels. For each CDR3 protein, TCRdb gives one entry from its re-call of the 5' RACE reads, without DNA. Seen in this sample are under 85,000 distinct CDR3 sequences; the ten most common clones hold 1.5% to 2%. The sample was naive CXCR3- CD8+ T cells from blood. Noted subset: CD45RO-CCR7+CD27+CD95- naive CD8+ T cells lacking CXCR3 (TNR3-). The receptors shown here come from a human donor in good health. Some clones in this sample may be carry-over from other donors' samples.

The rearrangement links TRBV7-9 to TRBJ1-5. The length of the CDR3 is 13 residues. Germline CDR1 SEHNR, CDR2 FQNEAQ (reference sequence). CDR3 amino acids: CASSLGEGQPQHF.

V usage is TRBV6-6 and J usage is TRBJ2-1; TCRdb selects TRBD1, and the lack of DNA leaves this call unchecked. The germline V gene encodes CDR1 MNHNY and CDR2 SVGAGI (reference sequence). The CDR3 contains 11 residues. This CDR3 reads CASWGYHELFF.

The chain uses TRBV20-1 and TRBJ1-5; TCRdb returns TRBD1, unconfirmable since there is no DNA. Germline CDR1 is DFQATT and CDR2 is SNEGSKA (reference sequence). There are 11 residues in the CDR3. CDR3 region: CSAGGELPQHF.

The V gene is TRBV28, the J gene TRBJ2-3; TCRdb proposes TRBD2, but this gene call is untestable without DNA. Per the germline V gene, CDR1 is MDHEN and CDR2 is SYDVKM. The CDR3 length is 15 residues. Here the CDR3 reads CASSARTARIDTQYF.